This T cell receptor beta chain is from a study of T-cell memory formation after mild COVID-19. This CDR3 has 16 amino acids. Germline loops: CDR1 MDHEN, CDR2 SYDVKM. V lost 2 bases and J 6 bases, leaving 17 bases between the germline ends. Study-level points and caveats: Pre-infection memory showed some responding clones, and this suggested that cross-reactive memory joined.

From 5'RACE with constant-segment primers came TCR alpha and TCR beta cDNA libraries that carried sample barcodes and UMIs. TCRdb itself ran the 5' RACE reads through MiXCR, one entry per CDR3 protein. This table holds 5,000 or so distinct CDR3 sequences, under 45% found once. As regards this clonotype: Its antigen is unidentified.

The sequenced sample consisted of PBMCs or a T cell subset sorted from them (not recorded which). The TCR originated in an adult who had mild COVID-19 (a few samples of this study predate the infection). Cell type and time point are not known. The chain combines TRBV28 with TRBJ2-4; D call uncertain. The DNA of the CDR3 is TGTGCCAGCAGTTTAGTTCCAGCCCTGGTTTCAAACATTCAGTACTTC. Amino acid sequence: CASSLVPALVSNIQYF.